What follows are 13 T cell receptor beta chains derived from one specimen sequenced in a study of technical replicates of blood from four donors. The data were produced by immunoSEQ multiplex PCR, yet TCRdb's version contains in-frame clones alone and is incomplete. The sample lists about 70,000 clones, about nine tenths seen once, with 0.41% in the top ten. Sequences were obtained from T cells isolated from PBMCs. The receptors come from a human donor in good health.

Concerning this clone itself: Sequence at one end of the junction differs from germline and may be a read error. This chain uses TRBV5-1 with TRBJ1-1; D is unclear. CDR3 length: 11 residues. Germline values: CDR1 SGHRS, CDR2 YFSETQ. Here the CDR3 reads CASSLLPGLLF. DNA for the CDR3: TGCGCCAGTTCCCTTCTCCCGGGGTTGCTTTTT.

This clone came up once. The CDR3: CASSLWAGDTYEQYF. The CDR3 bases are TGTGCCAGCAGCTTATGGGCGGGAGACACCTACGAGCAGTACTTC. The chain couples TRBV7-3 to TRBJ2-7, with 7 nucleotides matching TRBD2. Germline V lookup: CDR1 SGHTA, CDR2 FQGTGA. This CDR3 region has 15 residues. J was trimmed by 2 bases and V by 2 bases; bases with no gene match: 6.

J is TRBJ2-7 and V is TRBV19; D gene ambiguous. Germline V gene lookup returns CDR1 LNHDA and CDR2 SQIVND (reference sequence). The CDR3 extends over 15 amino acids. V was shortened by 1 base and J by 2 bases, with 12 bases between the two germline ends. The CDR3 loop reads CASSIGLGLTYEQYF. In nucleotides, the CDR3 is TGTGCCAGTAGTATAGGTCTCGGGTTAACCTACGAGCAGTACTTC.

This clone came up once. The J gene is TRBJ2-4, the V gene TRBV4-2; 12 bases align to TRBD2. J was trimmed by 4 bases and V by 0 bases; bases with no gene match: 4. From germline, CDR1 is LGHNA and CDR2 YNFKEQ. The CDR3 length is 17 residues. The CDR3 here is CASSQDLAGGEKNIQYF. CDR3 DNA: TGTGCCAGCAGCCAAGATCTAGCGGGAGGGGAGAAAAACATTCAGTACTTC.

The chain couples TRBV27 to TRBJ2-7, with D possibly matching TRBD1 (5 bases). The ends were cut back, 2 bases at V and 4 bases at J, with 12 bases in the middle. The CDR3 consists of 14 residues. CDR1 and CDR2 (germline): MNHEY, SMNVEV (reference sequence). As DNA, the CDR3 is TGTGCCAGCAGTTTACGCAGGGATAATTACGAGCAGTACTTC. This translates into CASSLRRDNYEQYF.

CDR3: CASSLSERETKNIQYF. The CDR3 bases are TGTGCCAGCAGCCTGTCCGAGCGGGAGACCAAAAACATTCAGTACTTC. The chain uses TRBV7-6 and TRBJ2-4; 8 nucleotides match TRBD2. This CDR3 is built from 16 residues. The germline V gene encodes CDR1 SGHVS and CDR2 FNYEAQ. V trimming: 5 bases; J trimming: 2 bases; junction bases outside the gene matches: 8.

V usage is TRBV4-1 and J usage is TRBJ1-2; D perhaps matches TRBD1 (6 bases). Trimming took 1 base from V and 4 from J, leaving 16 bases between them. CDR1 and CDR2 (germline): MGHRA, YSYEKL. The CDR3 contains 16 residues. This chain's CDR3 is CASSQGRGGSLYGYTF. The CDR3 DNA reads TGCGCCAGCAGCCAAGGGCGGGGGGGCTCCCTCTATGGCTACACCTTC.

The J gene is TRBJ2-3, the V gene TRBV5-1, with TRBD1 matching over 7 bases. CDR3 length equals 14 residues. CDR1 and CDR2 from the germline V gene are SGHRS and YFSETQ. V shed 4 bases, J shed 2 bases, and the junction held 4 bases outside the gene matches. The CDR3: CASSLGQFTDTQYF. The DNA of the CDR3 is TGCGCCAGCAGCCTGGGACAGTTCACAGATACGCAGTATTTT.

Only a few counts were recorded for this clone. This chain uses TRBV4-1 with TRBJ2-7, with D tentatively TRBD1 (6 bases). The germline gives CDR1 MGHRA, CDR2 YSYEKL. Trimming took off 1 base at V and 4 bases at J, with 11 bases between the two ends. This CDR3 spans 14 amino acids. CDR3 coding DNA: TGCGCCAGCAGCCAAGGGACAGTACCTTACGAGCAGTACTTC. Translation: CASSQGTVPYEQYF.

The chain has TRBV5-1 and TRBJ2-2, with 9 nucleotides matching TRBD1. Germline CDR1 SGHRS, CDR2 YFSETQ. This CDR3 spans 16 amino acids. With V trimmed by 2 bases and J by 8 bases, 10 bases remained unmatched. CDR3 in amino acids: CASSFDRGFSVGELFF. The CDR3 coding sequence is TGCGCCAGCAGCTTTGACAGGGGGTTTTCGGTTGGGGAGCTGTTTTTT.

The chain couples TRBV9 to TRBJ2-7, with 8 nucleotides matching TRBD2. The CDR3 sequence is 14 residues long. CDR1 is SGDLS and CDR2 is YYNGEE in the germline V gene. Trimming took 0 bases from V and 2 from J; bases not matched to a gene: 1. The CDR3 sequence: CASSVEAGAYEQYF. Written as DNA, the CDR3 is TGTGCCAGCAGCGTAGAAGCGGGAGCCTACGAGCAGTACTTC.

In regard to this clone: The identical CDR3 is also encoded by other nucleotide sequences in the sample. The rearrangement uses TRBV18 and TRBJ2-7, with D possibly being TRBD2 (6 bases). This CDR3 has 13 residues. Germline V gene sequence: CDR1 KGHSH, CDR2 LQKENI. Trimming pared 2 bases from V and 2 bases from J, leaving 7 bases between. This CDR3 reads CASSPSGAYEQYF. The CDR3 region has the DNA TGTGCCAGCTCACCATCGGGGGCCTACGAGCAGTACTTC.

The chain employs TRBV11-2 and TRBJ2-1; 14 bases align to TRBD2. J was trimmed by 1 base and V by 5 bases; bases with no gene match: 10. The length of the CDR3 is 19 residues. From germline, CDR1 is SGHAT and CDR2 FQNNGV. In DNA, the CDR3 is TGTGCCAGCAGCAGACCCGGGACTAGCGGGAGTTTGTCCTACAATGAGCAGTTCTTC. It codes for CASSRPGTSGSLSYNEQFF.